These T cell receptor beta chains were read from a single sample in a study of immune characterization of retroperitoneal liposarcoma. A single record per CDR3 protein comes from TCRdb applying MiXCR to the PCR reads. The repertoire consists of 8,000 to 11,000 distinct CDR3 sequences, with 25% to 35% occurring once and the leading ten covering 8.5%. Sequenced input: tumor tissue. These receptors all stem from a female donor with retroperitoneal liposarcoma. CDR3s include the opening cysteine and the closing phenylalanine or tryptophan. The D gene is left open where the match is weak.

d_call: TRBD1; v_call: TRBV6-1; cdr3_aa: CASSYYQGAATNEKLFF
d_call: NA; v_call: TRBV7-8; cdr3_aa: CASSLVGQGSPSSYGYTF
d_call: NA; v_call: TRBV7-3; cdr3_aa: CASSRLDQETQYF
d_call: NA; v_call: TRBV7-8; cdr3_aa: CASSKGVNTEAFF
d_call: TRBD2; v_call: TRBV10-3; cdr3_aa: CAISELAGGPETQYF
d_call: TRBD1; v_call: TRBV12-3/TRBV12-4; cdr3_aa: CASSLGGDRGLHEQYF
d_call: TRBD1; v_call: TRBV7-8; cdr3_aa: CASSSNQGEVNQPQHF
d_call: TRBD2; v_call: TRBV6-1; cdr3_aa: CASSALAGVDNEQFF
d_call: NA; v_call: TRBV6-1; cdr3_aa: CASRLQGYGEQYF
d_call: NA; v_call: TRBV6-1; cdr3_aa: CASLDRHTEAFF
d_call: NA; v_call: TRBV6-1; cdr3_aa: CASSSAVATNEKLFF
d_call: NA; v_call: TRBV10-1; cdr3_aa: CASSDSQSIQYF
d_call: NA; v_call: TRBV11-2; cdr3_aa: CASSTLRTRVETQYF
d_call: NA; v_call: TRBV6-1; cdr3_aa: CATAWGRSPYEQFF
d_call: TRBD2; v_call: TRBV7-2; cdr3_aa: CASSPLRGGSYEQYF
d_call: NA; v_call: TRBV12-3/TRBV12-4; cdr3_aa: CASSTSTDTQYF
d_call: NA; v_call: TRBV12-3/TRBV12-4; cdr3_aa: CASSFSRGNEQFF
d_call: TRBD2; v_call: TRBV6-1; cdr3_aa: CASSGTSGGADTQYF
d_call: NA; v_call: TRBV6-8; cdr3_aa: CASSYSGRLDYNEQFF
d_call: TRBD2; v_call: TRBV6-8; cdr3_aa: CASSSRGGDTGELFF
d_call: TRBD2; v_call: TRBV7-2; cdr3_aa: CASSFGLAVGGETLYF
d_call: TRBD2; v_call: TRBV10-1; cdr3_aa: CASSDQREGLNEQFF
d_call: TRBD2; v_call: TRBV6-1; cdr3_aa: CASRKKAGGPNEQFF
d_call: NA; v_call: TRBV7-2; cdr3_aa: CASSTLANEQYF
d_call: TRBD2; v_call: TRBV7-2; cdr3_aa: CASNPGLATGELFF
d_call: NA; v_call: TRBV6-1; cdr3_aa: CASSPSSTYNEQYF
d_call: NA; v_call: TRBV7-8; cdr3_aa: CASGDYINYGYTF
d_call: NA; v_call: TRBV6-1; cdr3_aa: CASSTSWYQETQYF
d_call: NA; v_call: TRBV6-1; cdr3_aa: CASSEAGGDYGYTF
d_call: NA; v_call: TRBV6-1; cdr3_aa: CASSGFYEQFF
d_call: TRBD2; v_call: TRBV11-1; cdr3_aa: CASSLNGLAGAQYF
d_call: NA; v_call: TRBV11-2; cdr3_aa: CASSFNEQYF
d_call: TRBD2; v_call: TRBV6-1; cdr3_aa: CASSGTRGLAGDGGELFF
d_call: TRBD2; v_call: TRBV6-4; cdr3_aa: CASSPSRASGRNSEQYF
d_call: TRBD1; v_call: TRBV11-1; cdr3_aa: CASSLAGTVSYNEQYF
d_call: TRBD1; v_call: TRBV6-1; cdr3_aa: CASRHRQGRYNEQFF
d_call: NA; v_call: TRBV11-1; cdr3_aa: CASSSVSPGEQYF
d_call: NA; v_call: TRBV6-1; cdr3_aa: CASSVGSGQETQYF
d_call: TRBD1; v_call: TRBV5-4; cdr3_aa: CASSKTGQGLSYEQYF
d_call: TRBD2; v_call: TRBV12-3/TRBV12-4; cdr3_aa: CASSPPTSGFTDTQYF
d_call: NA; v_call: TRBV6-1; cdr3_aa: CASDRGRDLRTQFF
d_call: TRBD2; v_call: TRBV7-3; cdr3_aa: CASSLDGGSYNEQFF
d_call: NA; v_call: TRBV10-1; cdr3_aa: CASSEYRANNEQFF
d_call: NA; v_call: TRBV7-3; cdr3_aa: CASSFQGNTDTQYF
d_call: TRBD2; v_call: TRBV12-3/TRBV12-4; cdr3_aa: CASSPTSGTYNEQYF
d_call: TRBD2; v_call: TRBV12-3/TRBV12-4; cdr3_aa: CASKAGAQETQYF